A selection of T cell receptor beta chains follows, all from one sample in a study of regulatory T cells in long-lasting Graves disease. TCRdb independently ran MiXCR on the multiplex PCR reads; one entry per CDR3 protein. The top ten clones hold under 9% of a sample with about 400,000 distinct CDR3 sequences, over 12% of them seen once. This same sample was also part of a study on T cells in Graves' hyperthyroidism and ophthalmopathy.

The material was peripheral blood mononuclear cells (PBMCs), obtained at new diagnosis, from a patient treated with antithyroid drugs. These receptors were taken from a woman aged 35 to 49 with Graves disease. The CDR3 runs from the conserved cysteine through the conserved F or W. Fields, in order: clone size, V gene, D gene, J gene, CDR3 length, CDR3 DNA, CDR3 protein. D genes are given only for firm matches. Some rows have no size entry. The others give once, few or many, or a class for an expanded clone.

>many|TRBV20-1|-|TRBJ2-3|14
TGCAGTGCTAGGCGGGGCGGATCGGCAGATACGCAGTATTTT
CSARRGGSADTQYF
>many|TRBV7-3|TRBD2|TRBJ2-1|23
TGTGCCAGCAGCTTAAGATCACCTAAGTCCCTACTAGCGGAAATCCTCGGTGTCAATGAGCAGTTCTTC
CASSLRSPKSLLAEILGVNEQFF
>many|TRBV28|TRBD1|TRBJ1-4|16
TGTGCCAGCAGTTTTTCCGACAGGGGCTTCCGTGAAAAACTGTTTTTT
CASSFSDRGFREKLFF
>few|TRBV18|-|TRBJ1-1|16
TGTGCCAGCTCACCATCCGGCGCAGACAGGAACACTGAAGCTTTCTTT
CASSPSGADRNTEAFF
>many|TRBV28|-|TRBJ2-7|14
TGTGCCAGCAGCCGACTGAGGGACTCCTACGAGCAGTACTTC
CASSRLRDSYEQYF
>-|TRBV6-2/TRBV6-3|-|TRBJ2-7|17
TGTGCCAGCAGTGATGCGTCGGTGCCTAGCAAGTCCTACGAGCAGTACTTC
CASSDASVPSKSYEQYF
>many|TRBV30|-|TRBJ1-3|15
TGTGCCTGGAGCAGAGACACAAACTCTGGAAACACCATATATTTT
CAWSRDTNSGNTIYF
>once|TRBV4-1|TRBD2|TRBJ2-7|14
TGCGCCAGCAGCCAAGGGCGGGAGAGCTACGAGCAGTACTTC
CASSQGRESYEQYF
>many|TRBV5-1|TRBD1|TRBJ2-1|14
TGCGCCAGCAGCATGGGGACAGGGGGCGATGAGCAGTTCTTC
CASSMGTGGDEQFF
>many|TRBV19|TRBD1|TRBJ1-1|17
TGTGCCAGTAGTGGCGGGACAGGGGGACAGCGGGGCACTGAAGCTTTCTTT
CASSGGTGGQRGTEAFF
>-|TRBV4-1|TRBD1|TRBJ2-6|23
TGCGCCAGCAGCCAAGGCTCAATTGTGGGCCGACAGGGTTGGAGCTCTGGGGCCAACGTCCTGACTTTC
CASSQGSIVGRQGWSSGANVLTF
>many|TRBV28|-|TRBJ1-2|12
TGTGCCAGCAGGAACCAGGGGAGCGGCTACACCTTC
CASRNQGSGYTF
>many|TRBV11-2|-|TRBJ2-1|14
TGTGCCAGCAGCATTAGCGGAACCTACAATGAGCAGTTCTTC
CASSISGTYNEQFF
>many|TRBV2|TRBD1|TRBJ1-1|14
TGTGCCAGCAGTGCCGACAGGGTTAACACTGAAGCTTTCTTT
CASSADRVNTEAFF
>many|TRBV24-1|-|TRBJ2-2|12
TGTGCCACCACAGGGAACACCGGGGAGCTGTTTTTT
CATTGNTGELFF
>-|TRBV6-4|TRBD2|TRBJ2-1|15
TGTGCCAGCAGTGACGAAGCGGGAGAGGGCAATGAGCAGTTCTTC
CASSDEAGEGNEQFF
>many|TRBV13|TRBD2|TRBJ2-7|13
TGTGCCAGCAGCTCTACTAGCGGATTCGAGCAGTACTTC
CASSSTSGFEQYF
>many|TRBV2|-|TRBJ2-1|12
TGTGCCTCCCATTTTACGGACAATGAGCAGTTCTTC
CASHFTDNEQFF
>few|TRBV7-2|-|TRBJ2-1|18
TGTGCCAGCAGCCCAAACCCCATTTTTAGGGGCCCCTACAATGAGCAGTTCTTC
CASSPNPIFRGPYNEQFF
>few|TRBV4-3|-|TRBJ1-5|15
TGCGCCAGCAGCCAGGAAGACACGGACAATCAGCCCCAGCATTTT
CASSQEDTDNQPQHF
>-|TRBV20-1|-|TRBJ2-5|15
TGCAGTGCCGCAAGGGGGGGGCAGGGGCAAGAGACCCAGTACTTC
CSAARGGQGQETQYF
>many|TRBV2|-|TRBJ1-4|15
TGTGCCAGCAGTGAAGTCTTGGCAACTAATGAAAAACTGTTTTTT
CASSEVLATNEKLFF
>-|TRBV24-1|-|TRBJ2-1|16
TGTGCCACCAGTGATTTCCCCGGGCCCCTCTACAATGAGCAGTTCTTC
CATSDFPGPLYNEQFF
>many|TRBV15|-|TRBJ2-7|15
TGTGCCACCAGCAGAGATAGGGTCCGGGGATACGAGCAGTACTTC
CATSRDRVRGYEQYF
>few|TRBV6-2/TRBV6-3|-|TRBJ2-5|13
TGTGCCAGCAGGGGGGTACCCCAAGAGACCCAGTACTTC
CASRGVPQETQYF
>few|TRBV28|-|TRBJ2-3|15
TGTGCCAGCAGATTTAACGCAGGGAGCACAGATACGCAGTATTTT
CASRFNAGSTDTQYF
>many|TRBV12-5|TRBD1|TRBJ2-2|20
TGTGCTAGTGGTTTACCGCCTCATCCAACCGGGACAGGGGGCGGCGGGGAGCTGTTTTTT
CASGLPPHPTGTGGGGELFF
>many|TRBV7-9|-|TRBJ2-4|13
TGTGCCAGCAGCTTAGGAGCCAAAAACATTCAGTACTTC
CASSLGAKNIQYF
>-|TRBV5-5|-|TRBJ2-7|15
TGTGCCAGCAGCCGGGACCGGGTCGAGGGTTCCGAGCAGTACTTC
CASSRDRVEGSEQYF
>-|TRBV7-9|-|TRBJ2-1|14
TGTGCCAGCAGCTTAGCGTATGGCAGCTATGAGCAGTTCTTC
CASSLAYGSYEQFF
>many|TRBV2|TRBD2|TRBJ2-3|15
TGTGCCAGCACTAGACTAGCGGGAGAAGGAGATACGCAGTATTTT
CASTRLAGEGDTQYF
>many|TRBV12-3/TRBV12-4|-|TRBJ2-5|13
TGTGCCAGCAGTCCGGCCCTTCAAGAGACCCAGTACTTC
CASSPALQETQYF